What follows are 26 T cell receptor beta chains derived from one specimen sequenced in a study of blood T cell repertoires in COVID-19. Only in-frame clones appear in the TCRdb table, and some are missing; sequencing was by immunoSEQ multiplex PCR. The repertoire consists of over 70,000 clones, with over 60% occurring once and the leading ten covering around 2.3%. The sample taken for sequencing was peripheral blood. The receptors here all came from a man aged 70 or older with COVID-19, enrolled during active disease.

This chain links TRBV3-1 (or the pseudogene TRBV3-2) with TRBJ1-1; 8 positions match TRBD1. Germline CDR1 is LGHDT and CDR2 is YNNKEL (reference sequence). This CDR3 is built from 15 residues. V was clipped by 5 bases and J by 5 bases; unmatched bases: 10. In DNA, the CDR3 is TGTGCCAGCAGCACGTCCGGGACAGGAGGGACTGAAGCTTTCTTT. It translates to CASSTSGTGGTEAFF.

The chain links TRBV19 to TRBJ2-7, with D uncertain. The V gene lost 3 bases and the J gene lost 5 bases, with 11 bases spanning the gap. The germline V gene encodes CDR1 LNHDA and CDR2 SQIVND (reference sequence). CDR3 length: 13 residues. The CDR3 DNA follows: TGTGCCAGTAGTATGATGCCCTACCACGAGCAGTACTTC. Translated, it gives CASSMMPYHEQYF.

The genes are TRBV19 and TRBJ2-6, with D hard to call. Trimming cost V 7 bases and J 1 base, with 11 bases left between them. The germline V gene encodes CDR1 LNHDA and CDR2 SQIVND (reference sequence). This CDR3 spans 15 amino acids. CDR3 residues: CASTMFVSGANVLTF. CDR3 sequence (DNA): TGTGCCAGTACCATGTTTGTGTCTGGGGCCAACGTCCTGACTTTC.

The V and J genes are TRBV24-1 and TRBJ2-2; D call uncertain. The germline V and J ends were trimmed by 5 bases and 6 bases, with 3 bases remaining between them. The CDR3 has 11 amino acids. Germline CDR1 is KGHDR and CDR2 is SFDVKD. In DNA form, the CDR3 reads TGTGCCACCAGTGTCGCCGGGGAGCTGTTTTTT. This sequence encodes CATSVAGELFF.

The V and J genes are TRBV5-1 and TRBJ2-7; 8 bases are a match to TRBD1. V lost 2 bases and J lost 4; bases outside the gene matches: 8. There are 15 residues in the CDR3. Germline V CDR1 and CDR2: SGHRS, YFSETQ. CDR3: CASSFSLGQGYEQYF. The CDR3, as DNA: TGCGCCAGCAGCTTCTCCTTAGGACAGGGATACGAGCAGTACTTC.

The rearrangement uses TRBV5-4 and TRBJ2-3, with 12 positions matching TRBD2. This CDR3 spans 16 amino acids. The germline V gene has CDR1 SGHNT and CDR2 YYREEE (reference sequence). V was clipped by 2 bases and J by 1 base; unmatched bases: 2. The CDR3 is CASSFRLAGGTDTQYF. CDR3 nucleotides: TGTGCCAGCAGCTTCCGACTAGCGGGAGGCACAGATACGCAGTATTTT. The whole variable domain, remainder taken from reference TRBV5-4 and TRBJ2-3, is ETGVTQSPTHLIKTRGQQVTLRCSSQSGHNTVSWYQQALGQGPQFIFQYYREEENGRGNFPPRFSGLQFPNYSSELNVNALELDDSALYLCASSFRLAGGTDTQYFGPGTRLTVL.

The chain links TRBV4-3 to TRBJ1-1, with 7 positions matching TRBD1. CDR1 is LGHNA and CDR2 is YSLEER in the germline V gene. The CDR3 runs 14 residues. Germline trimming cut 4 bases from V and 0 bases from J; bases unmatched to any gene: 2. The CDR3 loop is CASSRGGVNTEAFF. The DNA of the CDR3 is TGCGCCAGCAGCCGAGGGGGCGTGAACACTGAAGCTTTCTTT.

This clone was detected a few times. V is TRBV20-1 and J is TRBJ1-2, with D possibly being TRBD1 (6 bases). The CDR3 totals 16 residues. Germline V lookup: CDR1 DFQATT, CDR2 SNEGSKA (reference sequence). V was clipped by 6 bases and J by 4 bases, with 24 bases between them. CDR3 residues: CSASTSRAGAVYGYTF. DNA for the CDR3: TGCAGTGCCAGTACGAGTAGGGCAGGGGCAGTCTATGGCTACACCTTC.

Notes on this clone: The sample holds other DNA sequences that translate to the same CDR3. The rearrangement links TRBV19 to TRBJ1-1; a weak D match, TRBD1 (6 bases). Per the germline V gene, CDR1 is LNHDA and CDR2 is SQIVND (reference sequence). Between the trimmed V and J ends, which lost 5 bases and 2 bases, there was a span of 12 bases. This CDR3 is built from 14 residues. CDR3 in DNA: TGTGCCAGTAGTTTACAGGGCAGTAACACTGAAGCTTTCTTT. As protein: CASSLQGSNTEAFF.

CDR3 coding DNA: TGTGCCAGCAGCCCCCGCCGGACAGGAAACACCATATATTTT. Its protein is CASSPRRTGNTIYF. The chain uses TRBV28 and TRBJ1-3; the D gene is possibly TRBD1 (5 bases). V was clipped by 6 bases and J by 4 bases, with 13 bases between them. CDR1 is MDHEN, CDR2 SYDVKM, per germline. The CDR3 extends over 14 amino acids.

The rearrangement joins TRBV5-1 to TRBJ1-3, with a weak D call TRBD1 (5 bases). This CDR3 has 15 amino acids. V lost 3 bases and J 2 bases, leaving 12 bases between the germline ends. Germline-derived CDR1 and CDR2 are SGHRS and YFSETQ. CDR3 bases: TGCGCCAGCAGCTGGGGGGGTGAAACTGGAAACACCATATATTTT. Amino acid sequence: CASSWGGETGNTIYF. Full variable domain (remainder filled in from reference TRBV5-1 and TRBJ1-3): KAGVTQTPRYLIKTRGQQVTLSCSPISGHRSVSWYQQTPGQGLQFLFEYFSETQRNKGNFPGRFSGRQFSNSRSEMNVSTLELGDSALYLCASSWGGETGNTIYFGEGSWLTVV.

This clone was counted only a few times. This sequence joins TRBV11-3 and TRBJ2-1; 11 bases line up with TRBD2. Germline CDR1 reads SGHNT; CDR2 reads YENEEA. V was pared by 8 bases and J by 3 bases, with 9 bases of the junction left unmatched. The CDR3 loop spans 16 amino acids. CDR3 loop: CASSQAGTSGYNEQFF. CDR3 DNA sequence: TGTGCCAGCTCCCAAGCGGGGACTAGCGGCTACAATGAGCAGTTCTTC.

The V and J genes are TRBV10-3 and TRBJ2-3, with D possibly being TRBD1 (6 bases). Germline CDR1 reads ENHRY; CDR2 reads SYGVKD. The CDR3 covers 14 residues. Trimming left V 7 bases short and J 2 bases short, with 13 bases between. The CDR3 bases are TGTGCCATCAACACAGGGTACCCCACAGATACGCAGTATTTT. Amino acids: CAINTGYPTDTQYF.

The chain uses TRBV27 and TRBJ2-5; a possible D gene is TRBD1 (6 bases). The germline V gene encodes CDR1 MNHEY and CDR2 SMNVEV (reference sequence). The CDR3 contains 15 residues. The ends were cut back, 3 bases at V and 3 bases at J, with 14 bases in the middle. The CDR3 DNA is TGTGCCAGCAGTTTCCTCACAGGGACGGAAGAGACCCAGTACTTC. Residues: CASSFLTGTEETQYF.

This chain joins TRBV11-2 and TRBJ1-1; D is possibly TRBD1 (5 bases). The germline V gene has CDR1 SGHAT and CDR2 FQNNGV. The CDR3 spans 13 residues. V was pared by 5 bases and J by 1 base, with 8 bases between. The DNA of the CDR3 is TGTGCCAGCAGCATCAGGGAGAACACTGAAGCTTTCTTT. Encoded protein: CASSIRENTEAFF.

This chain connects TRBV5-1 to TRBJ1-1; D is uncertain. The germline V gene has CDR1 SGHRS and CDR2 YFSETQ. This CDR3 region has 14 residues. V gave up 1 base and J gave up 3 bases, with 10 bases separating them. Here the CDR3 DNA reads TGCGCCAGCAGCTTGTCGGGTTCGGACACTGAAGCTTTCTTT. Translation gives CASSLSGSDTEAFF. Variable domain in full (rest from reference TRBV5-1 and TRBJ1-1): KAGVTQTPRYLIKTRGQQVTLSCSPISGHRSVSWYQQTPGQGLQFLFEYFSETQRNKGNFPGRFSGRQFSNSRSEMNVSTLELGDSALYLCASSLSGSDTEAFFGQGTRLTVV.

This chain links TRBV4-2 with TRBJ2-1; D not resolved. Germline V gives CDR1 LGHNA, CDR2 YNFKEQ. V was pared by 4 bases and J by 5 bases, with 9 bases between. This CDR3 has 13 amino acids. CDR3 in DNA: TGTGCCAGCAGCCTAGCTAGGAACAATGAGCAGTTCTTC. It is translated as CASSLARNNEQFF.

The V and J genes are TRBV28 and TRBJ1-1; weak D call: TRBD1 (6 bases). Germline-derived CDR1 and CDR2 are MDHEN and SYDVKM. V gave up 3 bases and J gave up 4 bases, with 12 bases separating them. This CDR3 has 14 amino acids. CDR3 region: CASSLPRGGTEAFF. The CDR3 region has the DNA TGTGCCAGCAGTTTGCCCAGGGGCGGCACTGAAGCTTTCTTT. The whole variable domain, remainder taken from reference TRBV28 and TRBJ1-1, is DVKVTQSSRYLVKRTGEKVFLECVQDMDHENMFWYRQDPGLGLRLIYFSYDVKMKEKGDIPEGYSVSREKKERFSLILESASTNQTSMYLCASSLPRGGTEAFFGQGTRLTVV.

The chain combines TRBV10-3 with TRBJ2-5, with 11 bases aligning to TRBD2. There are 15 residues in the CDR3. The trim removed 2 bases at V and 5 bases at J, leaving 4 bases unmatched. Germline CDR1 ENHRY, CDR2 SYGVKD. The CDR3 sequence is CAISENSGRGETQYF. CDR3 in DNA: TGTGCCATCAGTGAGAATAGCGGGAGGGGGGAGACCCAGTACTTC.

The chain carries TRBV5-1 and TRBJ1-6; 7 bases line up with TRBD1. Unmatched junction bases numbered 3, after V lost 0 bases and J lost 6 bases. Germline loops: CDR1 SGHRS, CDR2 YFSETQ. The CDR3 runs 15 residues. The CDR3 sequence is CASSLEGAINSPLHF. CDR3 in DNA: TGCGCCAGCAGCTTGGAGGGGGCGATTAATTCACCCCTCCACTTT.

This clone came up once. The chain is built from TRBV29-1 and TRBJ2-7; the D is unclear. Per the germline V gene, CDR1 is SQVTM and CDR2 is ANQGSEA. Trimming removed 4 bases at V and 1 base at J, with 11 bases between. The CDR3 totals 13 residues. The CDR3 bases are TGCAGCGTTGCCTCAGACATGTCCTACGAGCAGTACTTC. It yields the protein CSVASDMSYEQYF.

CDR3 sequence reads: CASSLGRREISYNEQFF. CDR3 DNA: TGTGCCAGCAGCTTAGGCCGACGGGAGATCTCCTACAATGAGCAGTTCTTC. This chain uses TRBV7-2 with TRBJ2-1, with D possibly being TRBD2 (6 bases). With 1 base removed from V and 0 bases from J, the gap between germline ends came to 13 bases. Germline V gene data show CDR1 as SGHTA and CDR2 as FQGNSA. The CDR3 loop spans 17 amino acids.

In its sample, this clone was seen a few times. The rearrangement uses TRBV7-2 and TRBJ1-1; unclear D gene. Trimming removed 1 base at V and 2 bases at J, with 8 bases between. The CDR3 contains 14 residues. CDR1 SGHTA and CDR2 FQGNSA come from the germline V gene. The DNA for the CDR3 is TGTGCCAGCAGCTTAGGCCCCAGAAACACTGAAGCTTTCTTT. Translated: CASSLGPRNTEAFF.

V gene TRBV6-5 combines with J gene TRBJ1-6; TRBD1 might be the D (6 bases). This CDR3 spans 16 amino acids. The V gene lost 4 bases and the J gene lost 9 bases, with 19 bases spanning the gap. Germline CDR1 is MNHEY and CDR2 is SVGAGI. The DNA for the CDR3 is TGTGCCAGCAGTTTATCAGGGGCTCTAGTGGGTTCACCCCTCCACTTT. Encoded protein: CASSLSGALVGSPLHF.

The chain is built from TRBV7-3 and TRBJ2-7; TRBD2 agrees at 12 bases. This CDR3 comprises 15 residues. Trimming took 5 bases from V and 5 from J; bases not matched to a gene: 7. Per the germline V gene, CDR1 is SGHTA and CDR2 is FQGTGA. For the CDR3, the DNA is TGTGCCAGCAGCCCCCGACTAGCGGGAGTGAACGAGCAGTACTTC. Residues: CASSPRLAGVNEQYF.

The V call is TRBV6-5, the J call TRBJ2-1; 7 bases agree with TRBD2. With 3 bases clipped from V and 2 bases from J, the junction kept 7 bases outside the gene matches. The CDR3 runs 16 residues. Germline V gene sequence: CDR1 MNHEY, CDR2 SVGAGI. CDR3 amino acids: CASSYGGSLTYNEQFF. Here the CDR3 DNA reads TGTGCCAGCAGTTATGGCGGGAGTCTTACCTACAATGAGCAGTTCTTC.